Each of the 32 T cell receptor beta chains below was sequenced from the same sample in a study of OX40 agonist ivuxolimab in advanced cancers. Some clones are missing from TCRdb's copy, which holds only in-frame ones; the method was immunoSEQ multiplex PCR. Of roughly 79,000 clones listed, around 92% were seen once; the top ten hold approximately 0.48%. The sample here was CD4+ or CD8+ T cells sorted from blood, taken in a trial of the OX40 agonist ivuxolimab. The receptor source for this set is an adult with an advanced solid tumor such as melanoma, head and neck, liver or kidney cancer.

This CDR3 reads CASSQGLAGGYEQYF. CDR3 DNA: TGCGCCAGCAGCCAAGGACTAGCGGGAGGCTACGAGCAGTACTTC. The J gene is TRBJ2-7, the V gene TRBV4-1; 13 nucleotides agree with TRBD2. There are 15 residues in the CDR3. V was pared by 1 base and J by 3 bases, with 0 bases of the junction left unmatched. The germline V gene encodes CDR1 MGHRA and CDR2 YSYEKL.

In DNA form, the CDR3 reads TGTGCCAGCAGTTACTCGTGGACTAGCTTGGGAGAGACCCAGTACTTC. It specifies CASSYSWTSLGETQYF. The V and J genes are TRBV6-5 and TRBJ2-5, with TRBD2 matching 8 bases. CDR1 and CDR2 (germline): MNHEY, SVGAGI. This CDR3 has 16 amino acids. J gave up 4 bases and V 0 bases, and 7 bases lay outside the gene matches.

The rearrangement joins TRBV4-2 to TRBJ2-3; 7 positions match TRBD1. This CDR3 has 14 amino acids. Trimming removed 3 bases from V and 2 bases from J; junction bases left unmatched: 2. CDR1 and CDR2 (germline): LGHNA, YNFKEQ. The CDR3 region has the DNA TGTGCCAGCAGCCACGGACAGGACACAGATACGCAGTATTTT. It translates to CASSHGQDTDTQYF.

J is TRBJ2-7 and V is TRBV6-6, with D possibly matching TRBD1 (6 bases). Germline CDR1 is MNHNY and CDR2 is SVGAGI (reference sequence). CDR3 length: 13 amino acids. The germline V and J ends were trimmed by 5 bases and 3 bases, with 11 bases remaining between them. The CDR3 coding sequence is TGTGCCAGCAGTAAACAGGGCAGCTACGAGCAGTACTTC. Its protein is CASSKQGSYEQYF.

The chain recombines TRBV6-6 with TRBJ2-5; 11 positions match TRBD2. This CDR3 is 15 amino acids long. The germline V gene has CDR1 MNHNY and CDR2 SVGAGI (reference sequence). The V gene end was trimmed by 0 bases and the J gene end by 5 bases; junction bases not matched to a gene: 2. In DNA form, the CDR3 reads TGTGCCAGCAGTTACTCTGGACTAGCGGGTGAGACCCAGTACTTC. Translating it yields CASSYSGLAGETQYF.

The J gene is TRBJ2-7, the V gene TRBV7-9; possible D gene TRBD1, 5 bases. This CDR3 spans 12 amino acids. The V end lost 5 bases, the J end lost 6 bases, and 11 bases lay between the germline ends. Germline V gives CDR1 SEHNR, CDR2 FQNEAQ (reference sequence). This CDR3 is CASSQRQFEQYF. Written as DNA, the CDR3 is TGTGCCAGCAGCCAAAGACAGTTCGAGCAGTACTTC.

The chain combines TRBV5-1 with TRBJ2-7; tentatively, D is TRBD2 (6 bases). CDR3 length: 12 amino acids. Germline lookup yields CDR1 SGHRS and CDR2 YFSETQ. Trimming cost V 4 bases and J 3 bases, with 8 bases left between them. In DNA, the CDR3 is TGCGCCAGCAGCGTGGGAGGCTACGAGCAGTACTTC. Its translation: CASSVGGYEQYF.

The chain has TRBV6-5 and TRBJ2-7; the D gene is possibly TRBD2 (5 bases). The CDR3 length is 11 residues. Germline lookup yields CDR1 MNHEY and CDR2 SVGAGI. The ends were cut back, 7 bases at V and 4 bases at J, with 8 bases in the middle. The DNA for the CDR3 is TGTGCCAGCAATTCGGGGTACGAGCAGTACTTC. It yields the protein CASNSGYEQYF.

CDR3 sequence: CASSFSTTNEKLFF. The DNA for the CDR3 is TGTGCCAGCAGTTTCAGTACAACTAATGAAAAACTGTTTTTT. The V and J genes are TRBV27 and TRBJ1-4; D gene ambiguous. Trimming took off 3 bases at V and 0 bases at J, with 5 bases between the two ends. CDR3 length: 14 amino acids. Per germline, CDR1 MNHEY and CDR2 SMNVEV (reference sequence).

This chain connects TRBV29-1 to TRBJ2-3; no reliable D call. The length of the CDR3 is 14 residues. V lost 3 bases and J 0 bases, leaving 10 bases between the germline ends. Germline CDR1 reads SQVTM; CDR2 reads ANQGSEA. CDR3 in DNA: TGCAGCGTTGATAAGACGGGTAGCACAGATACGCAGTATTTT. Translated: CSVDKTGSTDTQYF.

The chain combines TRBV30 with TRBJ1-1; the D gene is possibly TRBD1 (5 bases). CDR3 size: 15 residues. Trimming took 3 bases from V and 0 from J, leaving 14 bases between them. Germline CDR1 GTSNPN, CDR2 SVGIG (reference sequence). The chain's CDR3 is CAWRPGGGLNTEAFF. The DNA of the CDR3 is TGTGCCTGGAGGCCGGGGGGGGGATTGAACACTGAAGCTTTCTTT.

This sequence joins TRBV11-3 and TRBJ2-3, with TRBD2 as a possible D gene (6 bases). Germline lookup yields CDR1 SGHNT and CDR2 YENEEA. Trimming cost V 5 bases and J 2 bases, with 11 bases left between them. The CDR3 runs 14 residues. The DNA for the CDR3 is TGTGCCAGCAGCCAGGGACTGAACACAGATACGCAGTATTTT. This encodes CASSQGLNTDTQYF. Variable domain in full (rest from reference TRBV11-3 and TRBJ2-3): EAGVVQSPRYKIIEKKQPVAFWCNPISGHNTLYWYLQNLGQGPELLIRYENEEAVDDSQLPKDRFSAERLKGVDSTLKIQPAELGDSAVYLCASSQGLNTDTQYFGPGTRLTVL.

Details on this clone: The limits of the CDR3 on the DNA are not certain, so only TCRdb's listed CDR3 is given. The chain couples TRBV21-1 to TRBJ2-6; TRBD2, as called in the table, went unchecked against the DNA. TRBV21-1 is given as a pseudogene. The CDR3 is made up of 19 amino acids, end residues included. The CDR3 sequence: CASSKALVGRGSGANVLTF.

The CDR3 reads CASGSISGTQYF. In DNA form, the CDR3 reads TGTGCCAGCGGATCCATCTCGGGTACGCAGTATTTT. The chain carries TRBV7-2 and TRBJ2-3, with unresolved D. The V end was cut by 8 bases, the J end by 8 bases, with 14 bases between. There are 12 residues in the CDR3. Germline CDR1 is SGHTA and CDR2 is FQGNSA.

The rearrangement joins TRBV19 to TRBJ1-4, with D perhaps matching TRBD1 (5 bases). CDR3 length equals 17 residues. V lost 2 bases, J lost 3 bases, and 16 bases lay in between. From germline, CDR1 is LNHDA and CDR2 SQIVND (reference sequence). DNA for the CDR3: TGTGCCAGTAGTATAATCCGACGTGGGGCTGCTAATGAAAAACTGTTTTTT. This encodes CASSIIRRGAANEKLFF.

There are a few counts of this clone. The rearrangement links TRBV30 to TRBJ1-1; D might be TRBD1 (5 bases). The CDR3 length is 12 residues. V shed 5 bases and J shed 3 bases, with 10 bases lying between them. Germline CDR1 is GTSNPN and CDR2 is SVGIG (reference sequence). CDR3 in DNA: TGTGCCTGGGCAGGGCAGCACACTGAAGCTTTCTTT. Translating it yields CAWAGQHTEAFF.

The V and J genes are TRBV7-2 and TRBJ2-7, with TRBD1 identical over 7 bases. The CDR3 has 15 residues. The V gene end was trimmed by 1 base and the J gene end by 4 bases; junction bases not matched to a gene: 7. Germline values: CDR1 SGHTA, CDR2 FQGNSA. This CDR3 reads CASSLVTGFRYEQYF. CDR3 sequence (DNA): TGTGCCAGCAGCTTAGTGACAGGGTTTCGTTACGAGCAGTACTTC.

The V call is TRBV7-6, the J call TRBJ2-3; TRBD1 might be the D (6 bases). Deletions cut 3 bases from V and 7 bases from J, with 8 bases between. CDR1 is SGHVS, CDR2 FNYEAQ, per germline. The CDR3 is made up of 12 amino acids. In DNA form, the CDR3 reads TGTGCCAGCAGCTTTCGGGACAATACGCAGTATTTT. This encodes CASSFRDNTQYF. Combining the CDR3 with reference TRBV7-6 and TRBJ2-3 gives the whole variable domain GAGVSQSPRYKVTKRGQDVALRCDPISGHVSLYWYRQALGQGPEFLTYFNYEAQQDKSGLPNDRFSAERPEGSISTLTIQRTEQRDSAMYRCASSFRDNTQYFGPGTRLTVL.

V usage is TRBV6-6 and J usage is TRBJ2-2; a possible D gene is TRBD2 (5 bases). Trimming removed 0 bases at V and 12 bases at J, with 11 bases between. This CDR3 has 13 residues. Germline V gene data show CDR1 as MNHNY and CDR2 as SVGAGI (reference sequence). The CDR3 region is CASSYSSGGKLFF. Written as DNA, the CDR3 is TGTGCCAGCAGTTACTCTTCAGGAGGCAAGCTGTTTTTT.

J is TRBJ2-1 and V is TRBV6-5, with 7 positions matching TRBD1. This CDR3 contains 13 residues. V dropped 7 bases and J dropped 7; count of bases not matched to a gene: 7. Germline loops: CDR1 MNHEY, CDR2 SVGAGI. The CDR3 protein is CASTRGPGNEQFF. In DNA form, the CDR3 reads TGTGCCAGCACGAGGGGGCCGGGAAATGAGCAGTTCTTC.

The V gene is TRBV30, the J gene TRBJ1-2; D may be TRBD1 (5 bases). Trimming left V 2 bases short and J 8 bases short, with 12 bases between. The CDR3 has 12 amino acids. Germline V gene sequence: CDR1 GTSNPN, CDR2 SVGIG (reference sequence). The CDR3, as DNA: TGTGCCTGGAGTTTACAGGCCGGAGGCTACACCTTC. This sequence encodes CAWSLQAGGYTF.

V gene TRBV7-9 combines with J gene TRBJ1-1; D is unclear. V dropped 1 base and J dropped 6 bases, with 12 bases sitting between them. Germline V gene data show CDR1 as SEHNR and CDR2 as FQNEAQ (reference sequence). The CDR3 totals 14 residues. In nucleotides, the CDR3 is TGTGCCAGCAGCTTAGTCTGGGGTAACGCTGAAGCTTTCTTT. Protein product: CASSLVWGNAEAFF. Full variable domain (missing parts from reference TRBV7-9 and TRBJ1-1): DTGVSQNPRHKITKRGQNVTFRCDPISEHNRLYWYRQTLGQGPEFLTYFQNEAQLEKSRLLSDRFSAERPKGSFSTLEIQRTEQGDSAMYLCASSLVWGNAEAFFGQGTRLTVV.

The chain recombines TRBV5-1 with TRBJ2-3; D ambiguous. The CDR3 covers 12 residues. CDR1 and CDR2 from the germline V gene are SGHRS and YFSETQ. With 4 bases removed from V and 2 bases from J, the gap between germline ends came to 5 bases. The chain's CDR3 is CASSQPTDTQYF. CDR3 in DNA: TGCGCCAGCAGCCAACCCACAGATACGCAGTATTTT.

This clone was seen a single time. The chain carries TRBV4-1 and TRBJ2-7; weak D call: TRBD2 (6 bases). The CDR3 sequence is 14 residues long. V was trimmed by 2 bases and J by 2 bases, leaving 10 bases between them. Germline assignment: CDR1 MGHRA and CDR2 YSYEKL. The CDR3 loop is CASSQFAGPYEQYF. Here the CDR3 DNA reads TGCGCCAGCAGCCAATTCGCGGGACCCTACGAGCAGTACTTC.

The chain couples TRBV2 to TRBJ2-3; 12 bases fit TRBD2. Trimming cost V 5 bases and J 1 base; bases outside gene matches: 1. The germline V gene encodes CDR1 SNHLY and CDR2 FYNNEI. CDR3 size: 15 residues. CDR3 loop: CASSRLAGGTDTQYF. Here the CDR3 DNA reads TGTGCCAGCAGTCGACTAGCGGGAGGCACAGATACGCAGTATTTT.

The V gene is TRBV12-5, the J gene TRBJ2-1; D ambiguous. In germline, CDR1 is LGHNT, CDR2 FRNRAP. Trimming stripped 6 bases from V and 3 bases from J, with 9 bases between. The CDR3 sequence is 13 residues long. DNA for the CDR3: TGTGCTAGTGGCTTCTCGAACTACAATGAGCAGTTCTTC. Translated, it gives CASGFSNYNEQFF.

This clone was detected once. The rearrangement uses TRBV10-3 and TRBJ1-2, with D possibly matching TRBD1 (6 bases). Trimming removed 8 bases at V and 4 bases at J, with 11 bases between. Germline loops: CDR1 ENHRY, CDR2 SYGVKD. The CDR3 length is 12 residues. DNA for the CDR3: TGTGCCATCCGGGACACGATCTATGGCTACACCTTC. It translates to CAIRDTIYGYTF.

The V call is TRBV11-2, the J call TRBJ1-3; D remains ambiguous. The CDR3 spans 18 residues. V was clipped by 5 bases and J by 0 bases, with 20 bases between them. CDR1 SGHAT and CDR2 FQNNGV come from the germline V gene. Written as DNA, the CDR3 is TGTGCCAGCAGCCCCTTCACATCCAGCCCGCTCTCTGGAAACACCATATATTTT. It translates to CASSPFTSSPLSGNTIYF.

Only one count was recorded for this clone. V usage is TRBV28 and J usage is TRBJ2-7; TRBD1 or TRBD2 may be the D gene (5 bases each). CDR3 length equals 13 residues. Germline V gene lookup returns CDR1 MDHEN and CDR2 SYDVKM. Between the trimmed V and J ends, which lost 1 base and 6 bases, there was a span of 10 bases. The CDR3 spells CASSLLARGEQYF. The CDR3 nucleotides read TGTGCCAGCAGTTTATTGGCGAGGGGCGAGCAGTACTTC.

The V and J genes are TRBV7-2 and TRBJ2-5; TRBD1 matches 7 bases. V lost 4 bases, J lost 1 base, and 3 bases stayed unmatched. The V gene's germline CDR1 is SGHTA and CDR2 FQGNSA. CDR3 length: 14 residues. This chain's CDR3 is CASSSQGTQETQYF. CDR3 in DNA: TGTGCCAGCAGCTCACAGGGGACCCAAGAGACCCAGTACTTC.

The chain carries TRBV28 and TRBJ1-2; unclear D gene. Looked up from germline, CDR1 is MDHEN and CDR2 is SYDVKM. The CDR3 runs to 16 residues. V dropped 1 base and J dropped 4 bases, with 16 bases sitting between them. The CDR3 DNA reads TGTGCCAGCAGTTTATTAGTGTCGGGCATGGGCTATGGCTACACCTTC. It encodes CASSLLVSGMGYGYTF.

The rearrangement uses TRBV30 and TRBJ2-1, with a weak D call TRBD1 (6 bases). Trimming left V 4 bases short and J 10 bases short, with 14 bases between. The CDR3 covers 12 residues. Per germline, CDR1 GTSNPN and CDR2 SVGIG (reference sequence). CDR3 nucleotides: TGTGCCTGGAACAGGGAGTTAGGCGAGCAGTTCTTC. Translated: CAWNRELGEQFF.